A single T cell receptor beta chain is shown here with its context. What it binds is not known. The CDR3 has 14 amino acids. The junction had 7 bases not matched to a gene; V was cut back by 2 bases and J by 8 bases. Germline V gene sequence: CDR1 SGHTA, CDR2 FQGNSA. The data originate from a study of T cells in Graves' hyperthyroidism and ophthalmopathy. Study-level information: Once the initial diagnosis was made, peripheral blood was obtained before any treatment.

Study-level points and caveats: Peripheral blood also featured most of the thyroid clonotypes expanded above 0.001. Ophthalmopathy stood apart from stable hyperthyroidism in a 13 V-J model.

RNA transcripts were the template for amplifying TCR beta CDR3 regions. A set of HTBI primers served as the primers for a first-round RT-PCR of the TCR CDR3. One entry per CDR3 protein, called by TCRdb with MiXCR from the multiplex PCR reads. The profile shows a few hundred thousand distinct CDR3 sequences, about 16% of them singletons. This TCR was recovered from a woman aged 25 to 39 with Graves' hyperthyroidism. V and J are TRBV7-2 and TRBJ2-3, with 7 bases identical to TRBD2. The specimen sequenced was blood. CDR3 in DNA: TGTGCCAGCAGCTTACTGGGGGAGGGATCTACGCAGTATTTT. It specifies CASSLLGEGSTQYF.